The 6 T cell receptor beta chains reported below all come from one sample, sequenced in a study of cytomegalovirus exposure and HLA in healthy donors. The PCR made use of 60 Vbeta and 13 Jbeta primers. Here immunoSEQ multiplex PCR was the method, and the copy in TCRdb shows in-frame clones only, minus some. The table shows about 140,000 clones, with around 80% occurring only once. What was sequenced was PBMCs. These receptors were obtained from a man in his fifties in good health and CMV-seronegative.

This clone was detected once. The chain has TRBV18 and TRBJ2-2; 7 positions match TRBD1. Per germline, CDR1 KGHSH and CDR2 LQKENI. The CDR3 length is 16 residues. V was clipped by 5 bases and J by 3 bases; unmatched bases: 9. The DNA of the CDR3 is TGTGCCAGCTCAATAGACAGGGTATCTCACACCGGGGAGCTGTTTTTT. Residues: CASSIDRVSHTGELFF.

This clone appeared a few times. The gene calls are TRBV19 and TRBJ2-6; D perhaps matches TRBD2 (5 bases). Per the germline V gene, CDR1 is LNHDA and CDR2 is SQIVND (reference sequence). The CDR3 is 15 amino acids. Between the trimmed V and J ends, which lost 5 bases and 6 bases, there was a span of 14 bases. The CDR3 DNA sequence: TGTGCCAGTAGTTCTCAGAGGGAGACGGCCAACGTCCTGACTTTC. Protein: CASSSQRETANVLTF.

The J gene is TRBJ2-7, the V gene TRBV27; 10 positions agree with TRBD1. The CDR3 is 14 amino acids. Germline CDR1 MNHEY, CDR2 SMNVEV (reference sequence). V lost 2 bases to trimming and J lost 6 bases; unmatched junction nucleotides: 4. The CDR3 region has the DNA TGTGCCAGCAGTTTAAGGGGACAGGGGTCCGAGCAGTACTTC. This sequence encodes CASSLRGQGSEQYF.

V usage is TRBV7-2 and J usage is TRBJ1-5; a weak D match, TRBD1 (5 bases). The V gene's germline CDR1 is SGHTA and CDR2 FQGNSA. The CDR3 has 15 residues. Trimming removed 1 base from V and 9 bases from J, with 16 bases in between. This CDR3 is CASSLETASTGPQHF. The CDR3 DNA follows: TGTGCCAGCAGCTTAGAGACAGCCTCCACGGGGCCCCAGCATTTT.

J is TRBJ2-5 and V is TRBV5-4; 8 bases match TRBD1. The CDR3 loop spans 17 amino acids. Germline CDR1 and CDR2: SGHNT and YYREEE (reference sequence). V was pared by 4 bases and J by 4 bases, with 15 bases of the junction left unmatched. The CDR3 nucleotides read TGTGCCAGCAGCCCCTATCAGGGGGCGCCCTCTGGAGAGACCCAGTACTTC. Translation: CASSPYQGAPSGETQYF.

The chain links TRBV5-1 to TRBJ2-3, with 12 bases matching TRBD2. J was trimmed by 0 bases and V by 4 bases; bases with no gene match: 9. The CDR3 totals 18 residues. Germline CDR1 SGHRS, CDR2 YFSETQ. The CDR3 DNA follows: TGCGCCAGCAGCCCAACTAGCGGGGGGCCCCCTAGCACAGATACGCAGTATTTT. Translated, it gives CASSPTSGGPPSTDTQYF.